This entry concerns a single T cell receptor (beta chain). The germline CDR1 and CDR2 sequences are SGHTA and FQGNSA. The germline V and J ends were trimmed by 11 bases and 0 bases, with 14 bases remaining between them. There are 15 residues in the CDR3. The sample is drawn from a study of T cells after yellow fever vaccination. Study-level information: The authors prepared low-cell-number fractions using SMART-Seq v4 Ultra Low Input.

TCRdb recomputed calls from the 5' RACE reads with MiXCR, one row per CDR3 protein. The table shows 620,000 or so distinct CDR3 sequences, with 17% occurring only once. This TCR was sampled from a man aged 18 to 35 who received the YFV17D yellow fever vaccine. The chain couples TRBV7-2 to TRBJ2-6, with no clear D. Specimen: PBMCs, collected around 5 days after the first yellow fever vaccination. CDR3 amino acids: CAGDASNSGANVLTF. CDR3 DNA sequence: TGTGCCGGAGACGCCTCCAACTCTGGGGCCAACGTCCTGACTTTC.